Below are 13 T cell receptor beta chains sequenced from a single sample in a study of T cell changes during pregnancy in multiple sclerosis. Assay: immunoSEQ multiplex PCR; the TCRdb copy retains only in-frame clones and omits some. The sample consists of around 40,000 clones, 91% of them appearing once. The sequenced sample was CD4+ T cells from peripheral blood mononuclear cells, obtained in the second trimester of pregnancy. Receptors were obtained from a female donor in good health, enrolled as a control in a pregnancy study.

The count of this clone is one. The chain employs TRBV19 and TRBJ2-1; 8 bases are a match to TRBD2. Germline V gives CDR1 LNHDA, CDR2 SQIVND (reference sequence). The CDR3 length is 14 residues. J gave up 5 bases and V 3 bases, and 3 bases lay outside the gene matches. The CDR3 protein is CASSIGGANNEQFF. In DNA, the CDR3 is TGTGCCAGTAGTATCGGGGGGGCCAACAATGAGCAGTTCTTC.

V is TRBV2 and J is TRBJ2-1, with D possibly being TRBD1 (6 bases). Per germline, CDR1 SNHLY and CDR2 FYNNEI. V was clipped by 0 bases and J by 7 bases, with 16 bases between them. This CDR3 is 16 amino acids long. The CDR3 here is CASSEALGQGWNEQFF. CDR3 nucleotides: TGTGCCAGCAGTGAAGCGCTGGGGCAGGGGTGGAATGAGCAGTTCTTC.

This chain connects TRBV28 to TRBJ2-6; D is perhaps TRBD1 (6 bases). The CDR3 runs 15 residues. CDR1 is MDHEN, CDR2 SYDVKM, per germline. Trimming stripped 6 bases from V and 4 bases from J, with 13 bases between. The CDR3 bases are TGTGCCAGCAGCGGTACAGGGACCGGGGCCAACGTCCTGACTTTC. Translating gives CASSGTGTGANVLTF. The whole variable domain, filled in from reference TRBV28 and TRBJ2-6, reads DVKVTQSSRYLVKRTGEKVFLECVQDMDHENMFWYRQDPGLGLRLIYFSYDVKMKEKGDIPEGYSVSREKKERFSLILESASTNQTSMYLCASSGTGTGANVLTFGAGSRLTVL.

This clone was detected only once. The chain recombines TRBV21-1 with TRBJ2-1; the D segment call TRBD2 is taken from the table without a DNA check. TRBV21-1 is a pseudogene segment. CDR3 length equals 16 residues. CDR3 residues: CASSPSTSGRDNEQFF. The CDR3 coding sequence is TGTGCCAGCAGCCCCTCGACTAGCGGGAGGGACAATGAGCAGTTCTTC.

V usage is TRBV28 and J usage is TRBJ2-6, with unresolved D. Trimming cost V 7 bases and J 2 bases, with 15 bases left between them. This CDR3 spans 16 amino acids. The germline V gene encodes CDR1 MDHEN and CDR2 SYDVKM. This CDR3 is CASTMGQVTGANVLTF. The CDR3 bases are TGTGCCAGCACCATGGGCCAGGTAACTGGGGCCAACGTCCTGACTTTC. The full variable domain, with the rest looked up from reference TRBV28 and TRBJ2-6, is DVKVTQSSRYLVKRTGEKVFLECVQDMDHENMFWYRQDPGLGLRLIYFSYDVKMKEKGDIPEGYSVSREKKERFSLILESASTNQTSMYLCASTMGQVTGANVLTFGAGSRLTVL.

The CDR3 nucleotides are TGTGCCTGGAGTTCACTAGCGGGAGCCGGGGAGCTGTTTTTT. Protein: CAWSSLAGAGELFF. This chain uses TRBV30 with TRBJ2-2, with TRBD2 matching 11 bases. Germline CDR1 and CDR2: GTSNPN and SVGIG (reference sequence). V lost 2 bases to trimming and J lost 6 bases; unmatched junction nucleotides: 2. CDR3 length: 14 residues.

This clone has a handful of counts. The V call is TRBV6-5, the J call TRBJ2-1; D remains unclear. V shed 0 bases and J shed 6 bases, with 12 bases lying between them. The CDR3 contains 15 residues. The germline V gene has CDR1 MNHEY and CDR2 SVGAGI. The CDR3 protein is CASSYSKLPPNEQFF. CDR3 nucleotides: TGTGCCAGCAGTTACTCGAAACTACCCCCCAATGAGCAGTTCTTC.

The chain employs TRBV7-2 and TRBJ2-1, with 11 bases matching TRBD2. CDR1 and CDR2 from the germline V gene are SGHTA and FQGNSA. V trimming: 4 bases; J trimming: 4 bases; junction bases outside the gene matches: 6. The CDR3 totals 16 residues. The CDR3 nucleotides read TGTGCCAGCAGCTCGGATAGCGGGAGGGGGTACAATGAGCAGTTCTTC. This codes for CASSSDSGRGYNEQFF.

This chain joins TRBV5-1 and TRBJ1-1, with TRBD1 matching over 11 bases. The CDR3 extends over 14 amino acids. J gave up 5 bases and V 4 bases, and 4 bases lay outside the gene matches. Germline V lookup: CDR1 SGHRS, CDR2 YFSETQ. The DNA for the CDR3 is TGCGCCAGCAGCCCCGGGACAGGGGGTACTGAAGCTTTCTTT. Amino acids: CASSPGTGGTEAFF.

V usage is TRBV5-6 and J usage is TRBJ1-5; D remains ambiguous. Germline CDR1 is SGHDT and CDR2 is YYEEEE. Deletions cut 5 bases from V and 0 bases from J, with 15 bases between. The CDR3 runs 16 residues. The CDR3 nucleotides read TGTGCCAGCAGTCGCAAGTCACCCTATAGCAATCAGCCCCAGCATTTT. Translated: CASSRKSPYSNQPQHF.

This chain connects TRBV13 to TRBJ1-2, with 8 bases that match TRBD1. The CDR3 loop spans 15 amino acids. The J segment lost 5 bases and the V segment lost 5 bases, leaving 10 bases of the junction unmatched. CDR1 is PRHDT and CDR2 is FYEKMQ in the germline V gene (reference sequence). The CDR3 nucleotides are TGTGCCAGCAGCATCAGGACAGGGCGTTTATATGGCTACACCTTC. Amino acid sequence: CASSIRTGRLYGYTF.

The CDR3 reads CASSQAGQGGNGYTF. DNA for the CDR3: TGTGCCAGCAGCCAAGCTGGACAGGGAGGTAATGGCTACACCTTC. The J gene is TRBJ1-2, the V gene TRBV4-2, with TRBD1 matching 8 bases. The CDR3 is 15 amino acids. Germline-derived CDR1 and CDR2 are LGHNA and YNFKEQ. With 1 base clipped from V and 6 bases from J, the junction kept 7 bases outside the gene matches.

The V and J genes are TRBV4-3 and TRBJ2-3; 13 bases agree with TRBD2. With V trimmed by 4 bases and J by 5 bases, 12 bases remained unmatched. Germline-derived CDR1 and CDR2 are LGHNA and YSLEER. The CDR3 contains 18 residues. The CDR3 bases are TGCGCCAGCAGCCCGACCTATACGGGACTAGCGGGACGAGATACGCAGTATTTT. It codes for CASSPTYTGLAGRDTQYF.